The T cell receptor beta chain described here comes from a study of T cells in Graves' hyperthyroidism and ophthalmopathy. Using RNA transcripts as the source, TCR beta CDR3 regions were amplified. The HTBI primer set drove a first-round RT-PCR of the TCR CDR3. TCRdb fed the multiplex PCR reads into MiXCR, producing one record per CDR3 protein. The data contain about 640,000 distinct CDR3 sequences, about 45% of them singletons. Diagnoses rested on clinical symptoms, serum thyroxine and TRAb, thyroid ultrasound and orbital computed tomography. Findings and caveats of the study: Researchers report that a 13 V-J model separated ophthalmopathy from stable hyperthyroidism.

The CDR3 totals 16 residues. V lost 0 bases and J 4 bases, leaving 15 bases between the germline ends. Germline CDR1 is MGHRA and CDR2 is YSYEKL. This clonotype has a handful of counts. Its antigen is as yet unknown. Sample: peripheral blood or thyroid tissue (not recorded which). This chain links TRBV4-1 with TRBJ1-2; D is ambiguous. The TCR was taken from an adult man with Graves' disease, either hyperthyroidism or ophthalmopathy (not recorded which). The CDR3 nucleotides are TGCGCCAGCAGCCAAGATTCCTCGGGCAGACTCTATGGCTACACCTTC. It yields the protein CASSQDSSGRLYGYTF.